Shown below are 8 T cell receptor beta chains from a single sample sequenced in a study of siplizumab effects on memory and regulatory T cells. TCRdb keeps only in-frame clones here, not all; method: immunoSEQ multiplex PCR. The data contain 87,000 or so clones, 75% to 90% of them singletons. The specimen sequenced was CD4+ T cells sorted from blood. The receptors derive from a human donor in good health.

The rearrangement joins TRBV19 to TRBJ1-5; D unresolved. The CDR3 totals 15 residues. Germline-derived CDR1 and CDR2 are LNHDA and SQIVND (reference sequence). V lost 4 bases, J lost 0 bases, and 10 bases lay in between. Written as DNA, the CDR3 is TGTGCCAGTAGTAAAGAGCTTAATAGCAATCAGCCCCAGCATTTT. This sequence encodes CASSKELNSNQPQHF.

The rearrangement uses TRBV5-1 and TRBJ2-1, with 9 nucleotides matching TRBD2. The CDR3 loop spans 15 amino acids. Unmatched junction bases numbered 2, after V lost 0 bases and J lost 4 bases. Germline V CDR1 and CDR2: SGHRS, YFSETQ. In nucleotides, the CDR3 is TGCGCCAGCAGCTTGGATACTAGCGGGTACAATGAGCAGTTCTTC. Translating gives CASSLDTSGYNEQFF.

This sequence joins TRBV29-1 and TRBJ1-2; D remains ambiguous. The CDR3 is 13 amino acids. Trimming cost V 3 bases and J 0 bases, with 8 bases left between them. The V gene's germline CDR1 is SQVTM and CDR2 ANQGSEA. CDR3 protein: CSVERSPNYGYTF. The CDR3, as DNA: TGCAGCGTTGAGCGATCACCTAACTATGGCTACACCTTC.

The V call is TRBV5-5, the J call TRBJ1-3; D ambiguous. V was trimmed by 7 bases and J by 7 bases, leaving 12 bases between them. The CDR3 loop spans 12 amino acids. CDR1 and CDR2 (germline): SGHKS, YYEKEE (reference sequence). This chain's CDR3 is CASWTPGNTIYF. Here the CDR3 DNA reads TGTGCCAGCTGGACCCCCGGGAACACCATATATTTT. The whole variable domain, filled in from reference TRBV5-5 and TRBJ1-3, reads DAGVTQSPTHLIKTRGQQVTLRCSPISGHKSVSWYQQVLGQGPQFIFQYYEKEERGRGNFPDRFSARQFPNYSSELNVNALLLGDSALYLCASWTPGNTIYFGEGSWLTVV.

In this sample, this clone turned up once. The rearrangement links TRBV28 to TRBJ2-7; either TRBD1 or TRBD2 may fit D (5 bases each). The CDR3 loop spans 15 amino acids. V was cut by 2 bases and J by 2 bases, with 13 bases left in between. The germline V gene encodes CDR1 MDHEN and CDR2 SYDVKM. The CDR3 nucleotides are TGTGCCAGCAGTTTACCAGGGAGAGGCGCCTACGAGCAGTACTTC. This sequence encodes CASSLPGRGAYEQYF. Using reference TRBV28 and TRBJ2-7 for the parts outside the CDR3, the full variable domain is DVKVTQSSRYLVKRTGEKVFLECVQDMDHENMFWYRQDPGLGLRLIYFSYDVKMKEKGDIPEGYSVSREKKERFSLILESASTNQTSMYLCASSLPGRGAYEQYFGPGTRLTVT.

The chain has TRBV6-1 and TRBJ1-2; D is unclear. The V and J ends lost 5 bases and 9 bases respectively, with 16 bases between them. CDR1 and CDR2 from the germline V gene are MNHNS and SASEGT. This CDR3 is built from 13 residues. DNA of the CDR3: TGTGCCAGCAGTTCCCCCATGGGTTATCGCTACACCTTC. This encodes CASSSPMGYRYTF.

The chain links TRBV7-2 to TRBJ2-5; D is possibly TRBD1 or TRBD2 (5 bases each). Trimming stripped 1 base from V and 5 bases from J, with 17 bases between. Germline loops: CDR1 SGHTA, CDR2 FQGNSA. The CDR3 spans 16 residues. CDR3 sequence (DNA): TGTGCCAGCAGCTTAGGCTTTCGGGGCCTAGGGGAGACCCAGTACTTC. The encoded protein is CASSLGFRGLGETQYF.

This chain's CDR3 is CASSRGQRGLNEQFF. CDR3 nucleotide sequence: TGTGCCAGCAGCCGCGGACAGAGGGGATTGAATGAGCAGTTCTTC. This sequence joins TRBV6-5 and TRBJ2-1; D possibly corresponds to TRBD1 (6 bases). Germline CDR1 is MNHEY and CDR2 is SVGAGI. The CDR3 length is 15 residues. Trimming cost V 6 bases and J 7 bases, with 19 bases left between them.